This T cell receptor (beta chain) was sequenced during a study of cytomegalovirus exposure and HLA in healthy donors. General study points: Among TCR beta chains, those listed as cytomegalovirus-associated numbered some 160.

V shed 2 bases and J 0 bases; nucleotides not matched to a gene: 1. The CDR3 sequence is 14 residues long. The V gene's germline CDR1 is SGHNT and CDR2 YYREEE (reference sequence). The donors, nominally healthy at sampling, likely had unrecorded immune exposures. A remark on this clone: What it recognizes is unknown.

With 60 Vbeta and 13 Jbeta primers, the PCR was carried out. Produced via immunoSEQ multiplex PCR; TCRdb's table is partial and in-frame only. The sample yields roughly 150,000 clones, roughly 70% seen once. What was sequenced was PBMCs. The V call is TRBV5-4, the J call TRBJ1-1, with 7 bases identical to TRBD1. The TCR originated in a male donor in good health and CMV-seronegative. The CDR3 reads CASSLGGMNTEAFF. Here the CDR3 DNA reads TGTGCCAGCAGCTTAGGGGGCATGAACACTGAAGCTTTCTTT.